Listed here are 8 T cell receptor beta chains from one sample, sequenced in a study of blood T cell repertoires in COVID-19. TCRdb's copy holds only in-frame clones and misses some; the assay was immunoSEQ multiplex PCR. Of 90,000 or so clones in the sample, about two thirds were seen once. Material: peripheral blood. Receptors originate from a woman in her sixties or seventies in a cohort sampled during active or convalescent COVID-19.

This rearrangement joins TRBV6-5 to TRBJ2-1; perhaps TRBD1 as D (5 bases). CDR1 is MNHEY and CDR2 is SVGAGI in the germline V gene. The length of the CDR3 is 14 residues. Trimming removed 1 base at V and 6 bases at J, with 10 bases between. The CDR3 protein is CASSYYQGTNEQFF. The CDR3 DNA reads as TGTGCCAGCAGTTACTATCAGGGTACCAATGAGCAGTTCTTC.

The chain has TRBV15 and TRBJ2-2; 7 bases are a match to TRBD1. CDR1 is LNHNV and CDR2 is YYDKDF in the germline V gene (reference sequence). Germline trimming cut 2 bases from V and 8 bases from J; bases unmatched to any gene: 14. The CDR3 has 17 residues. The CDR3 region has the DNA TGTGCCACCAGCAGACCCGGGACAGTGCGATTTGGGGGGGAGCTGTTTTTT. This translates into CATSRPGTVRFGGELFF.

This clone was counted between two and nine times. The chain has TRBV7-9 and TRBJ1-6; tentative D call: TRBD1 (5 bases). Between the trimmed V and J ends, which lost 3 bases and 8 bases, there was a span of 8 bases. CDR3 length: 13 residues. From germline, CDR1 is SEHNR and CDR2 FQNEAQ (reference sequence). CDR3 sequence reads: CASSFWGDSPLHF. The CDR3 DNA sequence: TGTGCCAGCAGCTTTTGGGGGGATTCACCCCTCCACTTT.

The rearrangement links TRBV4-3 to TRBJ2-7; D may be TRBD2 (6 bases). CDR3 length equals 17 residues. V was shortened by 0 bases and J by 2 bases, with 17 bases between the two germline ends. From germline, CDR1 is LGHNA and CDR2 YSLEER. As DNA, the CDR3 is TGCGCCAGCAGCCAAGAATACCGCCGGGGGTGGACCTACGAGCAGTACTTC. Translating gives CASSQEYRRGWTYEQYF.

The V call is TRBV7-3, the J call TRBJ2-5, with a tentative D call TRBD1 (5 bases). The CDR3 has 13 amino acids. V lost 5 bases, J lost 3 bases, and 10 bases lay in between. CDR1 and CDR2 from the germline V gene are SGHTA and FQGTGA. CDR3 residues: CASSAQAKETQYF. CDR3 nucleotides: TGTGCCAGCAGCGCACAGGCCAAAGAGACCCAGTACTTC.

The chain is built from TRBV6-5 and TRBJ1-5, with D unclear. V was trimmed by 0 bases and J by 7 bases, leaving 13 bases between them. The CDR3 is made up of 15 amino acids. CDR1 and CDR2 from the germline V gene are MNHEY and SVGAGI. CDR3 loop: CASSYSGREGQPQHF. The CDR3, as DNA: TGTGCCAGCAGTTACTCGGGGAGGGAGGGCCAGCCCCAGCATTTT.

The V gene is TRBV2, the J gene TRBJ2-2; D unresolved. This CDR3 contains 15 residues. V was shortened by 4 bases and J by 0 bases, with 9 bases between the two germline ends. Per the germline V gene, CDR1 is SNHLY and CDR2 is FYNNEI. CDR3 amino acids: CASSGVTTNTGELFF. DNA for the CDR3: TGTGCCAGCAGTGGCGTGACAACGAACACCGGGGAGCTGTTTTTT.

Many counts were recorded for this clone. In DNA form, the CDR3 reads TGTGCCAGCAGCCCGCTCAGACTAGCGGGGGGCTACAATGAGCAGTTCTTC. It codes for CASSPLRLAGGYNEQFF. The chain has TRBV7-9 and TRBJ2-1; 13 positions match TRBD2. The junction had 7 bases not matched to a gene; V was cut back by 5 bases and J by 3 bases. The CDR3 length is 17 residues. Germline CDR1 reads SEHNR; CDR2 reads FQNEAQ (reference sequence).